This T cell receptor beta chain was found in a study of cytomegalovirus exposure and HLA in healthy donors. PCR was performed using 60 Vbeta and 13 Jbeta primers. TCRdb's copy holds only in-frame clones and misses some; the assay was immunoSEQ multiplex PCR. Here the sample spans some 150,000 clones, 60% to 80% being singletons. This clone was detected a few times. This CDR3 contains 15 residues. Deletions cut 0 bases from V and 2 bases from J, with 12 bases between. Germline CDR1 reads SGDLS; CDR2 reads YYNGEE. V gene TRBV9 combines with J gene TRBJ2-7; D might be TRBD1 (5 bases). The TCR comes from a male donor in good health and CMV-seronegative. The sample comprised PBMCs. CDR3 residues: CASSVGGARAYEQYF. Here the CDR3 DNA reads TGTGCCAGCAGCGTAGGTGGGGCCCGGGCCTACGAGCAGTACTTC.